This entry lists 3 T cell receptor beta chains sequenced from one sample in a study of regulatory T cells in long-lasting Graves disease. To make TCR beta libraries, researchers used iRepertoire HTBI primers and Arm-PCR of CDR3 regions. TCRdb re-called the multiplex PCR reads through MiXCR, storing one row per CDR3 protein. The sample includes under 300,000 distinct CDR3 sequences, 15% to 20% of them seen just once. Documented time point: newly diagnosed GD, antithyroid drugs for less than 3 months. The TCR library was prepared using RNA isolated from PBMCs. The source material was peripheral blood mononuclear cells (PBMCs), sampled at new diagnosis, from a patient treated with antithyroid drugs. These receptors were collected from a female donor with Graves disease.

In this sample, this clonotype turned up many times. The chain carries TRBV2 and TRBJ1-3, with TRBD1 identical over 8 bases. CDR1 and CDR2 from the germline V gene are SNHLY and FYNNEI. The CDR3 is made up of 14 amino acids. V dropped 4 bases and J dropped 4; count of bases not matched to a gene: 3. In DNA form, the CDR3 reads TGTGCCAGCAGTGGGACAGGGATAGGAAACACCATATATTTT. Amino acids: CASSGTGIGNTIYF.

This clonotype was seen many times. The V call is TRBV2, the J call TRBJ1-1; 8 bases line up with TRBD1. V was pared by 8 bases and J by 9 bases, with 11 bases of the junction left unmatched. The CDR3 has 13 residues. Per germline, CDR1 SNHLY and CDR2 FYNNEI. CDR3 bases: TGTGCCAGCCTTATGGACAGGGAGAAAAAAGCTTTCTTT. Protein sequence: CASLMDREKKAFF.

This clonotype was observed at least ten times. This chain uses TRBV12-3 or TRBV12-4 with TRBJ1-1; no firm D call. The CDR3 is made up of 15 amino acids. V lost 2 bases and J 1 base, leaving 11 bases between the germline ends. The CDR3 nucleotides are TGTGCCAGCAGTTTAACGCAGGTCCCGAACACTGAAGCTTTCTTT. It codes for CASSLTQVPNTEAFF.